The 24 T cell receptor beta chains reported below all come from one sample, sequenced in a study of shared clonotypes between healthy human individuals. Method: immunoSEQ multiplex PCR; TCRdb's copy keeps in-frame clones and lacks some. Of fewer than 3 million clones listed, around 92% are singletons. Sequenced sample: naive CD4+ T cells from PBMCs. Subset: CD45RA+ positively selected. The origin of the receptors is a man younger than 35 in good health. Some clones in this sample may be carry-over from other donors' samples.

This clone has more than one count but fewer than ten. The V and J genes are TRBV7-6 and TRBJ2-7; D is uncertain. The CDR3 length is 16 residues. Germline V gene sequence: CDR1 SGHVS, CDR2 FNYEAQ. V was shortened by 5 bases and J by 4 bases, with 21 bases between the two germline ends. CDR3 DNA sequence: TGTGCCAGCAGCCCCGCCGCGGCCACGACCACGTACGAGCAGTACTTC. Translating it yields CASSPAAATTTYEQYF.

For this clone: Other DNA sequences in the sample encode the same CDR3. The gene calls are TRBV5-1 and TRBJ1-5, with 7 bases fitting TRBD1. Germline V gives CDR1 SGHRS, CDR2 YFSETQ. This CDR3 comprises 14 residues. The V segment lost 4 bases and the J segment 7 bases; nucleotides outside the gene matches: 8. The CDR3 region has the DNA TGCGCCAGCAGCCAGATACCAGGGGGACAGCCCCAGCATTTT. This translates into CASSQIPGGQPQHF.

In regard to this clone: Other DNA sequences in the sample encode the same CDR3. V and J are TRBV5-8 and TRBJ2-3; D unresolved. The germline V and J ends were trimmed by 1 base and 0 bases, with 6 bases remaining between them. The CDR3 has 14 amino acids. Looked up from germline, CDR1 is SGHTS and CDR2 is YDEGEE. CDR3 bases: TGTGCCAGCAGCTTGAGTGGGAGCACAGATACGCAGTATTTT. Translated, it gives CASSLSGSTDTQYF.

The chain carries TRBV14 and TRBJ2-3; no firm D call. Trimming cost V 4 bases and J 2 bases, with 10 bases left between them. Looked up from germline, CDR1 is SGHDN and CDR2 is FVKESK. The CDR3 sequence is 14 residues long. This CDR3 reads CASSRRKPTDTQYF. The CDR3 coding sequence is TGTGCCAGCAGCCGGCGAAAGCCCACAGATACGCAGTATTTT. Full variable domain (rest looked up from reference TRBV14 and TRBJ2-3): EAGVTQFPSHSVIEKGQTVTLRCDPISGHDNLYWYRRVMGKEIKFLLHFVKESKQDESGMPNNRFLAERTGGTYSTLKVQPAELEDSGVYFCASSRRKPTDTQYFGPGTRLTVL.

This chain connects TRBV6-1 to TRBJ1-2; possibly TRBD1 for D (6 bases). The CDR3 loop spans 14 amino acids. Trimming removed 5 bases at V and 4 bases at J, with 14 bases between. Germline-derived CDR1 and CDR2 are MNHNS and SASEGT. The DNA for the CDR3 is TGTGCCAGCAGTCCCCGGGGGCTTGGCTATGGCTACACCTTC. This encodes CASSPRGLGYGYTF.

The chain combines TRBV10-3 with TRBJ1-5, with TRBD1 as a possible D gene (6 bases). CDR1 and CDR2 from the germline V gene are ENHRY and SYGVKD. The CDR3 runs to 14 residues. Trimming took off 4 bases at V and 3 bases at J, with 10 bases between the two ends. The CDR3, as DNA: TGTGCCATCAGTGTACAGGGAAACAATCAGCCCCAGCATTTT. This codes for CAISVQGNNQPQHF.

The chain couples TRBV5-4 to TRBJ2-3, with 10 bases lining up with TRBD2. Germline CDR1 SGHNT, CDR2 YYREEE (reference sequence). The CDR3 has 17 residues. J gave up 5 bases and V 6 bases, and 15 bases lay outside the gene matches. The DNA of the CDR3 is TGTGCCAGCAATGGGGGGGGCGGAGCGGGAGGGCGAGATACGCAGTATTTT. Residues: CASNGGGGAGGRDTQYF.

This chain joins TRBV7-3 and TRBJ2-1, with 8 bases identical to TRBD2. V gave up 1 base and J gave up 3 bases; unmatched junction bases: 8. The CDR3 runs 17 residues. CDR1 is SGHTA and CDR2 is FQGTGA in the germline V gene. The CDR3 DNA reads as TGTGCCAGCAGCTTAATGTTGACCAGCGGGAGCTACAATGAGCAGTTCTTC. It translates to CASSLMLTSGSYNEQFF.

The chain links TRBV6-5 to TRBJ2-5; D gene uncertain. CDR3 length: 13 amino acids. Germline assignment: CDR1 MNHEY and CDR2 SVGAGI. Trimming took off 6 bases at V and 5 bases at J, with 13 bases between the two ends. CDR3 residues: CASRGPARETQYF. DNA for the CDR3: TGTGCCAGCAGGGGCCCGGCCCGGGAGACCCAGTACTTC.

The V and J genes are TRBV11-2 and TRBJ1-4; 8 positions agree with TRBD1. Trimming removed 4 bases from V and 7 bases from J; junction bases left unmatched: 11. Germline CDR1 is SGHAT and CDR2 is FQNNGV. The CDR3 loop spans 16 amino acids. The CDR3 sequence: CASSSQGAALSEKLFF. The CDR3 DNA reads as TGTGCCAGCAGCTCCCAGGGGGCCGCTTTAAGTGAAAAACTGTTTTTT.

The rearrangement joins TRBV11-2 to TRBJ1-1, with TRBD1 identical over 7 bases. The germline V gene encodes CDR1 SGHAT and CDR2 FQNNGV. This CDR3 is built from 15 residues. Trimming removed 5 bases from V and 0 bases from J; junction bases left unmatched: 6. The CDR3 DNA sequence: TGTGCCAGCAGCACAGGGGCCCTCTTGAACACTGAAGCTTTCTTT. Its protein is CASSTGALLNTEAFF.

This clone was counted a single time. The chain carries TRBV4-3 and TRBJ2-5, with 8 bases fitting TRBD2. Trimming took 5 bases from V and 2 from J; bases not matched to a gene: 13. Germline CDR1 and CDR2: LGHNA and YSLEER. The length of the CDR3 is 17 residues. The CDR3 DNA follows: TGCGCCAGCAGCGGGTTTGGTGCTAGCGGGTATCAAGAGACCCAGTACTTC. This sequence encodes CASSGFGASGYQETQYF.

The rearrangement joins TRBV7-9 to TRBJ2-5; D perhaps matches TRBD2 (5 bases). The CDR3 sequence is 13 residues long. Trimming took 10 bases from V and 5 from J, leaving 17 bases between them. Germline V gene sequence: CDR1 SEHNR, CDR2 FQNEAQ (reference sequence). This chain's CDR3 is CATLPRGGETQYF. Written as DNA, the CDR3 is TGTGCCACCCTACCGAGAGGCGGGGAGACCCAGTACTTC.

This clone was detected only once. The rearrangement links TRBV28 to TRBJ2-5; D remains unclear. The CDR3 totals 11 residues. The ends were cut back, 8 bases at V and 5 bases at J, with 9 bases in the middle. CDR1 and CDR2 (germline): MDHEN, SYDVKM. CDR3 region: CASFYRETQYF. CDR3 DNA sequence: TGTGCCAGCTTCTACCGGGAGACCCAGTACTTC. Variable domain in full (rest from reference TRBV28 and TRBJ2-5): DVKVTQSSRYLVKRTGEKVFLECVQDMDHENMFWYRQDPGLGLRLIYFSYDVKMKEKGDIPEGYSVSREKKERFSLILESASTNQTSMYLCASFYRETQYFGPGTRLLVL.

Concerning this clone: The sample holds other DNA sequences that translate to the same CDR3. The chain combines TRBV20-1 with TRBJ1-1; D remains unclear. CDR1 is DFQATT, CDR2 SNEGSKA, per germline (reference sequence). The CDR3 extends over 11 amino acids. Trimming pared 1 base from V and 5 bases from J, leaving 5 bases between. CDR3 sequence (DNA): TGCAGTGCTAGAGGCGGAACTGAAGCTTTCTTT. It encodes CSARGGTEAFF.

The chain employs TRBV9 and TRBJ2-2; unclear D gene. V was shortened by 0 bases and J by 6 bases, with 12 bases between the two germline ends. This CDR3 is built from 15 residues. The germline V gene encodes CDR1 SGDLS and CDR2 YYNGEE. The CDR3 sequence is CASSVGPNGPGELFF. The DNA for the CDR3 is TGTGCCAGCAGCGTAGGGCCTAACGGGCCCGGGGAGCTGTTTTTT.

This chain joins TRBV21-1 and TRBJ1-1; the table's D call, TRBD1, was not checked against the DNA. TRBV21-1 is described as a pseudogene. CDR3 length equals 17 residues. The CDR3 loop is CASSKAKMTDYNTEAFF. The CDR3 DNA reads TGTGCCAGCAGCAAAGCTAAGATGACAGATTATAACACTGAAGCTTTCTTT.

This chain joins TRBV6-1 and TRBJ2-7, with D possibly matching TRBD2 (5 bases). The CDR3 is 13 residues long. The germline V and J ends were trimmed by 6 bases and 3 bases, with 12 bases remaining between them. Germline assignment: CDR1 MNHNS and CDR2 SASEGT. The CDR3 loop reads CASSPERVYEQYF. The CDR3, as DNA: TGTGCCAGCAGCCCCGAGAGGGTCTACGAGCAGTACTTC.

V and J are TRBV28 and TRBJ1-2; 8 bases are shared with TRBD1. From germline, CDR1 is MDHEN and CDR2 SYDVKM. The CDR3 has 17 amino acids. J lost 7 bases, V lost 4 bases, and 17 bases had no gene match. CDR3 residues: CASSSPRGQTGDIGYTF. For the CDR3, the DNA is TGTGCCAGCAGTTCTCCCAGGGGGCAAACAGGCGATATTGGCTACACCTTC.

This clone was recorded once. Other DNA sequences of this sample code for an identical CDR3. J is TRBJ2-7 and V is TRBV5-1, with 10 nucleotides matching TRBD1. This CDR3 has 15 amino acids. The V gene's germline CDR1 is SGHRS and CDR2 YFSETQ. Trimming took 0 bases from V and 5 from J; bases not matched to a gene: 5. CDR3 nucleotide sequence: TGCGCCAGCAGCTTGGCGGGACAGGGGAACCACGAGCAGTACTTC. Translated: CASSLAGQGNHEQYF.

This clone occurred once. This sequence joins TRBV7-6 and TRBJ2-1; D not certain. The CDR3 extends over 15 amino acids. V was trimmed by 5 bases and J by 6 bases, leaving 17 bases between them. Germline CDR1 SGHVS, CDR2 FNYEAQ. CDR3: CASSVSRLHINEQFF. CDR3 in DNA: TGTGCCAGCAGCGTTAGCCGATTGCATATCAATGAGCAGTTCTTC.

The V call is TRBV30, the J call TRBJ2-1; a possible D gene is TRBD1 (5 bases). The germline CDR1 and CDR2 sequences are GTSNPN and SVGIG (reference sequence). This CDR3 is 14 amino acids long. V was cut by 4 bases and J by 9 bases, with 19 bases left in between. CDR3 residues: CAWNEGAVVGEQFF. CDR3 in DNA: TGTGCCTGGAATGAAGGGGCCGTCGTTGGTGAGCAGTTCTTC.

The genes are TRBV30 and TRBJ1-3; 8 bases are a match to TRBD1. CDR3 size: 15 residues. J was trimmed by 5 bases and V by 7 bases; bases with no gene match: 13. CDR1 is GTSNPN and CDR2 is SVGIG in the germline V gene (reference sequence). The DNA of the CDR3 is TGTGCCTTCAACATAGGACAGGGAGGTAGAAACACCATATATTTT. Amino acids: CAFNIGQGGRNTIYF.

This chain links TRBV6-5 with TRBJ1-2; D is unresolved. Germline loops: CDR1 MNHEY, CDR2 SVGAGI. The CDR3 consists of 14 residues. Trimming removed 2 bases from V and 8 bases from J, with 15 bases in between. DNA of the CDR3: TGTGCCAGCAGTTACGCTAATCCTCCCTGGGGCTACACCTTC. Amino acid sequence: CASSYANPPWGYTF.